Listed here is a single T cell receptor beta chain. This entry is derived from a study of cytomegalovirus exposure and HLA in healthy donors. The PCR contained 60 Vbeta and 13 Jbeta primers. Measured with immunoSEQ multiplex PCR; TCRdb has only the in-frame clones, and not every one. The sample includes 180,000 or so clones, approximately 83% of them seen just once. V was shortened by 1 base and J by 0 bases, with 7 bases between the two germline ends. The CDR3 is 13 residues long. CDR1 is GTSNPN and CDR2 is SVGIG in the germline V gene (reference sequence). The chain combines TRBV30 with TRBJ2-7, with D perhaps matching TRBD2 (5 bases). The sequenced sample was PBMCs. The receptor was isolated from a man between 18 and 29 years old in good health and CMV-seropositive. This CDR3 is CAWSGGSSYEQYF. The DNA for the CDR3 is TGTGCCTGGAGTGGAGGGAGCTCCTACGAGCAGTACTTC. Complete variable domain (other parts from reference TRBV30 and TRBJ2-7): SQTIHQWPATLVQPVGSPLSLECTVEGTSNPNLYWYRQAAGRGLQLLFYSVGIGQISSEVPQNLSASRPQDRQFILSSKKLLLSDSGFYLCAWSGGSSYEQYFGPGTRLTVT.